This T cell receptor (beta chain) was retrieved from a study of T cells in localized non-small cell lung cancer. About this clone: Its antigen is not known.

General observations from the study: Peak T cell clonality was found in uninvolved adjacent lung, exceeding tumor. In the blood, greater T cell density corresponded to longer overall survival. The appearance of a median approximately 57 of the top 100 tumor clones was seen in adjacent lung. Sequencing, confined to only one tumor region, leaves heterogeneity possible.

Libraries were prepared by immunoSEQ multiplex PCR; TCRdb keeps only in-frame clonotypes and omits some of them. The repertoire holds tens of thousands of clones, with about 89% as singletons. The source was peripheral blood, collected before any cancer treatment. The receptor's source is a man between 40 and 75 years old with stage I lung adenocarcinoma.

The CDR3 DNA follows: TGTGCCAGCAGCGTATCCGACACGTACGGAAACACCATATATTTT. This translates into CASSVSDTYGNTIYF. This chain uses TRBV9 with TRBJ1-3; D unresolved. V gave up 1 base and J gave up 4 bases, with 12 bases separating them. The germline V gene encodes CDR1 SGDLS and CDR2 YYNGEE. The CDR3 has 15 residues.